The 21 T cell receptor beta chains below were found in one sample sequenced in a study of graft-versus-host responses after intestinal transplantation. Using immunoSEQ multiplex PCR, the repertoire was profiled, and TCRdb retains in-frame clones only, with some absent. The sample comprises 29,000 or so clones, about four fifths of which are singletons, and less than 4% rests with the top ten. The authors processed graft tissue to release intraepithelial and lamina propria lymphocytes. The sample was ileum tissue, taken 98 days after intestinal transplantation. The receptors come from a human patient who received an intestinal transplant, so some T cells may come from the graft donor.

The J gene is TRBJ1-2, the V gene TRBV27, with D possibly matching TRBD1 (5 bases). Germline CDR1 MNHEY, CDR2 SMNVEV (reference sequence). CDR3 length equals 14 residues. V gave up 5 bases and J gave up 8 bases, with 18 bases separating them. CDR3 in amino acids: CASSPSKLRGGYTF. In DNA, the CDR3 is TGTGCCAGCAGTCCATCAAAATTGAGGGGCGGCTACACCTTC.

This chain connects TRBV27 to TRBJ1-2, with 7 bases identical to TRBD1. The J segment lost 0 bases and the V segment lost 5 bases, leaving 9 bases of the junction unmatched. The CDR3 is made up of 16 amino acids. Germline V gene data show CDR1 as MNHEY and CDR2 as SMNVEV (reference sequence). CDR3 amino acids: CASSPKQGLSNYGYTF. The CDR3 coding sequence is TGTGCCAGCAGTCCGAAACAGGGGCTATCTAACTATGGCTACACCTTC.

About this clone itself: A junction boundary mismatches the germline segment, possibly from a read error. Other DNA sequences within the sample encode an identical CDR3. The chain carries TRBV18 and TRBJ1-6; D unclear. The CDR3 totals 16 residues. Germline V gives CDR1 KGHSH, CDR2 LQKENI. This CDR3 reads CASSPDEDPIDSPLHF. The CDR3 DNA follows: TGCGCCAGCTCACCCGACGAAGATCCCATTGATTCACCCCTCCACTTT.

The chain couples TRBV29-1 to TRBJ1-1, with a weak D call TRBD1 (5 bases). V dropped 1 base and J dropped 0 bases, with 12 bases sitting between them. The length of the CDR3 is 15 residues. Germline CDR1 and CDR2: SQVTM and ANQGSEA. The CDR3 region is CSVEGPGGMNTEAFF. The CDR3 DNA reads as TGCAGCGTTGAAGGCCCCGGGGGGATGAACACTGAAGCTTTCTTT.

This sequence joins TRBV27 and TRBJ1-6; D is unresolved. CDR1 is MNHEY, CDR2 SMNVEV, per germline (reference sequence). V lost 6 bases, J lost 10 bases, and 16 bases lay in between. The CDR3 covers 14 residues. This CDR3 is CASSLTEYRSPLHF. Here the CDR3 DNA reads TGTGCCAGCAGCCTAACAGAGTATCGATCACCCCTCCACTTT.

This chain links TRBV12-5 with TRBJ1-3; no clear D. Between the trimmed V and J ends, which lost 7 bases and 0 bases, there was a span of 13 bases. This CDR3 is 15 amino acids long. CDR1 and CDR2 (germline): LGHNT, FRNRAP. CDR3 residues: CASALDGNSGNTIYF. The CDR3 DNA reads as TGTGCTAGTGCCCTGGACGGAAACTCTGGAAACACCATATATTTT.

DNA of the CDR3: TGTGCCAGCAGCCCGCCCCCGATCGACAGGGGGGAATATATCGGCAATCAGCCCCAGCATTTT. This gives the protein CASSPPPIDRGEYIGNQPQHF. The chain joins TRBV21-1 to TRBJ1-5; the table gives TRBD1 as D, unverified against the DNA. TRBV21-1 is a pseudogene locus. The CDR3 is 21 residues long.

This chain connects TRBV5-6 to TRBJ1-1; the D is unclear. V was pared by 0 bases and J by 2 bases, with 8 bases between. In germline, CDR1 is SGHDT, CDR2 YYEEEE. This CDR3 is built from 14 residues. This CDR3 is CASSLGLGNTEAFF. The CDR3 coding sequence is TGTGCCAGCAGCTTGGGTCTGGGAAACACTGAAGCTTTCTTT. The full variable domain, completed using reference TRBV5-6 and TRBJ1-1, is DAGVTQSPTHLIKTRGQQVTLRCSPKSGHDTVSWYQQALGQGPQFIFQYYEEEERQRGNFPDRFSGHQFPNYSSELNVNALLLGDSALYLCASSLGLGNTEAFFGQGTRLTVV.

This chain uses TRBV30 with TRBJ2-3; D not resolved. From germline, CDR1 is GTSNPN and CDR2 SVGIG (reference sequence). The V end was cut by 5 bases, the J end by 5 bases, with 11 bases between. The CDR3 runs 12 residues. CDR3 protein: CAWWRIGDTQYF. The DNA for the CDR3 is TGTGCCTGGTGGAGAATTGGAGATACGCAGTATTTT. The full variable domain, its missing parts supplied by reference TRBV30 and TRBJ2-3, is SQTIHQWPATLVQPVGSPLSLECTVEGTSNPNLYWYRQAAGRGLQLLFYSVGIGQISSEVPQNLSASRPQDRQFILSSKKLLLSDSGFYLCAWWRIGDTQYFGPGTRLTVL.

The chain joins TRBV10-3 to TRBJ1-1; the D gene is possibly TRBD1 (5 bases). CDR3 length: 12 residues. V was shortened by 10 bases and J by 7 bases, with 16 bases between the two germline ends. CDR1 is ENHRY and CDR2 is SYGVKD in the germline V gene. Here the CDR3 reads CATMGTGNEAFF. CDR3 nucleotide sequence: TGTGCCACAATGGGGACGGGAAATGAAGCTTTCTTT.

This clone was observed a few times. The rearrangement uses TRBV18 and TRBJ1-5; 9 nucleotides line up with TRBD1. Germline assignment: CDR1 KGHSH and CDR2 LQKENI. The CDR3 runs 14 residues. Trimming took 3 bases from V and 4 from J; bases not matched to a gene: 1. This chain's CDR3 is CASSPDRGNQPQHF. Written as DNA, the CDR3 is TGTGCCAGCTCACCGGACAGGGGAAATCAGCCCCAGCATTTT.

This chain links TRBV4-2 with TRBJ1-4; no definite D call. Between the trimmed V and J ends, which lost 4 bases and 10 bases, there was a span of 13 bases. This CDR3 contains 13 residues. The germline V gene has CDR1 LGHNA and CDR2 YNFKEQ. The CDR3 spells CASSPYIPGKLFF. CDR3 DNA: TGTGCCAGCAGCCCATATATTCCGGGAAAACTGTTTTTT.

V and J are TRBV14 and TRBJ1-2, with 8 bases aligning to TRBD1. This CDR3 spans 14 amino acids. From germline, CDR1 is SGHDN and CDR2 FVKESK. V dropped 6 bases and J dropped 4; count of bases not matched to a gene: 7. The CDR3 region has the DNA TGTGCCAGCAGTCATATTGACAGGGGCTATGGCTACACCTTC. Translated, it gives CASSHIDRGYGYTF.

V and J are TRBV2 and TRBJ1-1; no reliable D call. Germline V lookup: CDR1 SNHLY, CDR2 FYNNEI. The CDR3 runs 15 residues. Trimming stripped 3 bases from V and 1 base from J, with 12 bases between. The CDR3 sequence is CASSEWEGGNTEAFF. The CDR3 nucleotides are TGTGCCAGCAGTGAGTGGGAGGGAGGGAACACTGAAGCTTTCTTT.

J is TRBJ1-5 and V is TRBV2, with 7 positions matching TRBD1. CDR1 SNHLY and CDR2 FYNNEI come from the germline V gene. J lost 6 bases, V lost 10 bases, and 9 bases had no gene match. The CDR3 loop spans 13 amino acids. This CDR3 reads CATTTGFGQPQHF. Written as DNA, the CDR3 is TGTGCCACAACGACAGGGTTTGGTCAGCCCCAGCATTTT. The whole variable domain, remainder taken from reference TRBV2 and TRBJ1-5, is EPEVTQTPSHQVTQMGQEVILRCVPISNHLYFYWYRQILGQKVEFLVSFYNNEISEKSEIFDDQFSVERPDGSNFTLKIRSTKLEDSAMYFCATTTGFGQPQHFGDGTRLSIL.

The gene calls are TRBV25-1 and TRBJ2-7; D is unclear. CDR1 is MGHDK and CDR2 is SYGVNS in the germline V gene. The length of the CDR3 is 15 residues. V gave up 0 bases and J gave up 3 bases, with 12 bases separating them. The CDR3 sequence is CASSEYKTGHYEQYF. The CDR3, as DNA: TGTGCCAGCAGTGAATATAAAACGGGTCACTACGAGCAGTACTTC.

The chain couples TRBV19 to TRBJ2-2; 9 nucleotides match TRBD1. The germline V gene has CDR1 LNHDA and CDR2 SQIVND (reference sequence). V was clipped by 4 bases and J by 6 bases; unmatched bases: 12. The CDR3 is 17 amino acids. Written as DNA, the CDR3 is TGTGCCAGTAGTAGACACACAGGGGGCGTGGGTGCCGGGGAGCTGTTTTTT. It yields the protein CASSRHTGGVGAGELFF.

The count of this clone is one. J is TRBJ1-5 and V is TRBV5-6; D is ambiguous. Per the germline V gene, CDR1 is SGHDT and CDR2 is YYEEEE. CDR3 length: 12 amino acids. V lost 4 bases and J 5 bases, leaving 7 bases between the germline ends. The CDR3 region has the DNA TGTGCCAGCAGCACAGCCTATCAGCCCCAGCATTTT. Translating it yields CASSTAYQPQHF.

This clone showed up just once. The V and J genes are TRBV7-9 and TRBJ1-4; maybe TRBD1 (5 bases). Trimming shortened V by 5 bases and J by 4 bases, and 17 bases separated the two germline ends. CDR3 length equals 16 residues. Germline assignment: CDR1 SEHNR and CDR2 FQNEAQ (reference sequence). The CDR3 coding sequence is TGTGCCAGCAGCCCCCCCTTAATGGGGCGTAATGAAAAACTGTTTTTT. Protein product: CASSPPLMGRNEKLFF.

The V and J genes are TRBV28 and TRBJ1-3; D may be TRBD1 (6 bases). CDR3 length: 14 amino acids. The germline CDR1 and CDR2 sequences are MDHEN and SYDVKM. V lost 3 bases and J lost 4, with 10 bases in between. CDR3 sequence (DNA): TGTGCCAGCAGTTTCAGGGGTTCGGGAAACACCATATATTTT. This sequence encodes CASSFRGSGNTIYF.

The CDR3: CASSPSGYYGYTF. The CDR3 bases are TGTGCCAGCAGCCCCTCAGGGTACTATGGCTACACCTTC. The chain combines TRBV9 with TRBJ1-2, with a weak D call TRBD1 (5 bases). The V end was cut by 4 bases, the J end by 3 bases, with 10 bases between. This CDR3 has 13 amino acids. Germline V gene sequence: CDR1 SGDLS, CDR2 YYNGEE. The variable domain in full, completed from reference TRBV9 and TRBJ1-2, reads DSGVTQTPKHLITATGQRVTLRCSPRSGDLSVYWYQQSLDQGLQFLIQYYNGEERAKGNILERFSAQQFPDLHSELNLSSLELGDSALYFCASSPSGYYGYTFGSGTRLTVV.